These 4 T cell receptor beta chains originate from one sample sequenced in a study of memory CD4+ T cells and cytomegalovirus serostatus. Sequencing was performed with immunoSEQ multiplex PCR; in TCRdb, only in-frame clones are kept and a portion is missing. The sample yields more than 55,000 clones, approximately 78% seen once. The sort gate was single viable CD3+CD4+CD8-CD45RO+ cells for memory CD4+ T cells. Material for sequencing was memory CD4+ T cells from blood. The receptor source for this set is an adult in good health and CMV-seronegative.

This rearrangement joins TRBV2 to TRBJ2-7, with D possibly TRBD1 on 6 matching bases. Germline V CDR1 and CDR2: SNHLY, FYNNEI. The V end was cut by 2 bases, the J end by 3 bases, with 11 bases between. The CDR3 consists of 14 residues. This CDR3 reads CASSEQGYGYEQYF. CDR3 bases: TGTGCCAGCAGTGAACAGGGGTATGGCTACGAGCAGTACTTC.

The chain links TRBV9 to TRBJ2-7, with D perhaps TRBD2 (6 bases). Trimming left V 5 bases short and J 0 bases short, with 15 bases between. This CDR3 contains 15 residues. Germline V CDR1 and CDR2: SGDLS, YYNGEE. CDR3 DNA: TGTGCCAGCAGTGTGGGACTCCTGTCCTCCTACGAGCAGTACTTC. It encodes CASSVGLLSSYEQYF.

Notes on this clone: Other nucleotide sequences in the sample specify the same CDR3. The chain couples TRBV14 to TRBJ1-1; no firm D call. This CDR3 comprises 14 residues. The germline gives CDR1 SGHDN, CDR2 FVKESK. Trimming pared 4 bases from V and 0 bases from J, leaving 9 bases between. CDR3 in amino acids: CASSPPGMNTEAFF. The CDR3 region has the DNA TGTGCCAGCAGCCCCCCGGGGATGAACACTGAAGCTTTCTTT.

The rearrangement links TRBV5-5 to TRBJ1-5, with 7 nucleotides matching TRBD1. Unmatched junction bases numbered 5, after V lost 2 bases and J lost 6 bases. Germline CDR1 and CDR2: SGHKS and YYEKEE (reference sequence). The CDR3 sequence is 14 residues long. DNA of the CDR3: TGTGCCAGCAGCTTAAAAGGGGGCTTTCAGCCCCAGCATTTT. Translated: CASSLKGGFQPQHF.